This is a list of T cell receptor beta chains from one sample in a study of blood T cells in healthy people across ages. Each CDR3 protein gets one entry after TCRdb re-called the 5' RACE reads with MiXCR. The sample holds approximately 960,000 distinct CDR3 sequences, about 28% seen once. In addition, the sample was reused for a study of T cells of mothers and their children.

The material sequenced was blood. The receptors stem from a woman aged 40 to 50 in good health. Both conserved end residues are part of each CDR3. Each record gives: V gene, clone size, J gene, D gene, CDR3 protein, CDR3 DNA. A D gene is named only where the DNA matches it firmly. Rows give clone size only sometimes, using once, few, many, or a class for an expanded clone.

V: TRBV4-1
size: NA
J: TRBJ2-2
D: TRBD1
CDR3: CASSPGAGGRTGERFF
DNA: TGCGCCAGCAGCCCCGGGGCAGGGGGACGGACCGGGGAGCGGTTTTTT

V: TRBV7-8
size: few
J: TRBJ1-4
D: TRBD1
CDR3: CASSPTNPGTGAEKLFF
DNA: TGTGCCAGCAGCCCAACCAACCCCGGGACAGGTGCTGAAAAACTGTTTTTT

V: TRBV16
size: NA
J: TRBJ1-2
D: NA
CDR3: CASSQSGIDGYTF
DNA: TGTGCCAGCAGCCAATCGGGTATAGATGGCTACACCTTC

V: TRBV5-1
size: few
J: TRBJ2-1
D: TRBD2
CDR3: CASSLPGLAGGDNEQFF
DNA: TGCGCCAGCAGCCTCCCGGGACTAGCGGGGGGGGACAATGAGCAGTTCTTC

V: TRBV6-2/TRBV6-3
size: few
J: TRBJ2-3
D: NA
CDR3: CASSYEAGTRDTQYF
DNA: TGTGCCAGCAGTTACGAGGCAGGGACGAGAGATACGCAGTATTTT

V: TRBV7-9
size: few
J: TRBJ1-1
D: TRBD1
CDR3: CASSAPNLRTGRHTEAFF
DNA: TGTGCCAGCAGCGCTCCCAACCTCCGGACAGGGCGGCACACTGAAGCTTTCTTT

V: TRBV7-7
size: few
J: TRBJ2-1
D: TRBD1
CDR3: CASSLDRGGGEQFF
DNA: TGTGCTAGCAGCTTAGACAGGGGAGGAGGTGAGCAGTTCTTC

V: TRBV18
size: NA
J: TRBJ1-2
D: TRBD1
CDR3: CASSPSSRGGHGYTF
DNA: TGTGCCAGCTCACCGTCCTCCAGGGGGGGACATGGCTACACCTTC

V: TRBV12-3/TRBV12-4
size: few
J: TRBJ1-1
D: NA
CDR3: CASSRGRPFGNTEAFF
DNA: TGTGCCAGCAGTCGCGGACGGCCCTTCGGGAACACTGAAGCTTTCTTT

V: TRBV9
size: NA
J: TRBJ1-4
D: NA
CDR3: CASSVEGGTNEKLFF
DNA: TGTGCCAGCAGCGTAGAGGGGGGAACTAATGAAAAACTGTTTTTT

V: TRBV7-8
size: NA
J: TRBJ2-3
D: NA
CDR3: CASMGGGLVAGSRYF
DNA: TGTGCCAGCATGGGAGGGGGGTTAGTAGCGGGTTCGCGGTATTTT